This TCR beta chain derives from a study of identical twins. Unique molecular identifiers were in the cDNA, with template-switch universal primer binding. TCRdb passed the 5' RACE reads through MiXCR, listing each CDR3 protein once. The sample lists about 890,000 distinct CDR3 sequences; 9% to 15% were seen once. This CDR3 is built from 14 residues. Germline V gives CDR1 SGHVS, CDR2 FQNEAQ. The germline V and J ends were trimmed by 2 bases and 4 bases, with 11 bases remaining between them. These data were likewise used in another study, on yellow fever vaccine responses in identical twins.

The sequenced sample was PBMCs. The J gene is TRBJ1-1, the V gene TRBV7-8, with D unresolved. This sequence originates from a woman aged 18-35 years in good health. In DNA, the CDR3 is TGTGCCAGCAGCTTACTCCCCTCCGGCACTGAAGCTTTCTTT. It specifies CASSLLPSGTEAFF.